Given below is one T cell receptor (beta chain) in context. What it binds is unknown. The data belong to a study of OX40 agonist ivuxolimab in advanced cancers. About the research overall: The study enrolled dose-escalation patients with hepatocellular carcinoma, melanoma, renal cell or head and neck cancer.

The assay was immunoSEQ multiplex PCR, and TCRdb's table has in-frame clones only and misses some. The data hold roughly 95,000 clones, with 65% to 90% observed a single time. Study-wide points: Also showing low normalized T-cell clonal expansion were some of the nonresponders. CD4+ T cells averaged fewer expanded clones than CD8+ T cells. With doses of 0.1 to 3.0 mg/kg, CD4+ and CD8+ blood T cells had undergone clonal expansion by week 6.

With 3 bases removed from V and 4 bases from J, the gap between germline ends came to 6 bases. Germline values: CDR1 KGHSH, CDR2 LQKENI. The CDR3 runs to 13 residues. The sequences come from CD4+ or CD8+ T cells sorted from blood, collected in a trial of the OX40 agonist ivuxolimab. This chain joins TRBV18 and TRBJ1-4; D uncertain. This sequence originates from an adult with an advanced solid tumor such as melanoma, head and neck, liver or kidney cancer. The CDR3 nucleotides are TGTGCCAGCTCACCGAGGGATAATGAAAAACTGTTTTTT. Translation gives CASSPRDNEKLFF.